This TCR beta chain was captured in a study of blood T cell repertoires in COVID-19. Overall study: From the United States, Italy and Spain came samples of acute and convalescent COVID-19.

Germline V lookup: CDR1 SGHDT, CDR2 YYEEEE. Deletions cut 4 bases from V and 5 bases from J, with 18 bases between. The CDR3 length is 15 residues. Individuals aged roughly 18 to 100 years were recruited from approximately 24 US areas. A case of COVID-19 had been met by exposed participants within 2 weeks before study entry. The protocol was immunoSEQ multiplex PCR, while the TCRdb copy is restricted to in-frame clones and leaves out a portion. Of over 250,000 clones in the sample, around 83% were seen once. The V gene is TRBV5-6, the J gene TRBJ2-5; D is undetermined. The material sequenced was PBMCs or T cells enriched from blood (not recorded which). This TCR came from a man between 40 and 49 years old who had been exposed to COVID-19. The CDR3 DNA reads as TGTGCCAGCAGCATTAGGTTTGCCTCGGAGGAGACCCAGTACTTC. Translation: CASSIRFASEETQYF.